This T cell receptor (beta chain) came from a study of T cells in Graves' hyperthyroidism and ophthalmopathy. V shed 7 bases and J shed 1 base, with 6 bases lying between them. The CDR3 length is 12 residues. Germline V lookup: CDR1 SGHAT, CDR2 FQNNGV. Individuals with ophthalmopathy presented a Clinical Activity Score of at least 3, a NOSPECS grade of at least 4 and a duration under 3 months. Whole-study findings and limits: The majority of expanded thyroid clonotypes above 0.001 also appeared in blood.

Researchers amplified the TCR beta CDR3 regions from RNA transcripts. A first-round RT-PCR of the TCR CDR3 used the HTBI primer set. TCRdb ran MiXCR on the multiplex PCR reads and lists one entry per CDR3 protein. In the table there are hundreds of thousands of distinct CDR3 sequences, under 15% of which are singletons. This clonotype showed up many times. What it recognizes is unknown. This clonotype was obtained from a man aged 18-30 years with Graves' ophthalmopathy. The source material was blood. This rearrangement joins TRBV11-2 to TRBJ2-3; the D is unclear. The CDR3 loop reads CASKTGTDTQYF. The CDR3 DNA sequence: TGTGCCAGCAAAACAGGCACAGATACGCAGTATTTT.